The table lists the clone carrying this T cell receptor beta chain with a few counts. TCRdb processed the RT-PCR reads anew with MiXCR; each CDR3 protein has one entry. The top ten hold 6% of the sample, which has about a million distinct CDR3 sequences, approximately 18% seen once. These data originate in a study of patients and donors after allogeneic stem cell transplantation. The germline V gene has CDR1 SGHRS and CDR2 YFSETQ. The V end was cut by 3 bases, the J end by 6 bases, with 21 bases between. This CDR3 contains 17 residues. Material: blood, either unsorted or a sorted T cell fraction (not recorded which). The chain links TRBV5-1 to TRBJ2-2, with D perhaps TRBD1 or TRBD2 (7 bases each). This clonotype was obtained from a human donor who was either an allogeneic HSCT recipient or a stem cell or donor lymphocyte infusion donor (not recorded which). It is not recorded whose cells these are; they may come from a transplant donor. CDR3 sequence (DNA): TGCGCCAGCAGCTCCGCCGCAGGGGGAGGGCCCCCCGGGGAGCTGTTTTTT. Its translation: CASSSAAGGGPPGELFF. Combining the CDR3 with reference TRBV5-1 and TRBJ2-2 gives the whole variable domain KAGVTQTPRYLIKTRGQQVTLSCSPISGHRSVSWYQQTPGQGLQFLFEYFSETQRNKGNFPGRFSGRQFSNSRSEMNVSTLELGDSALYLCASSSAAGGGPPGELFFGEGSRLTVL.